One and the same sample provided the 23 T cell receptor beta chains below, sequenced in a study of T cell repertoires in ileal Crohn's disease. The assay was immunoSEQ multiplex PCR, and TCRdb's table has in-frame clones only and misses some. This table holds about 62,000 clones, 85% to 90% found once. The time point here: neoterminal ileum biopsy at postoperative endoscopy, about 6 months after surgery. The material sequenced was ileal tissue. The receptors derive from an adult with Crohn's disease.

The chain links TRBV11-3 to TRBJ2-1; 13 positions agree with TRBD2. V lost 5 bases, J lost 1 base, and 2 bases stayed unmatched. This CDR3 region has 16 residues. Germline V gene lookup returns CDR1 SGHNT and CDR2 YENEEA. The CDR3 loop reads CASSRGLAGSYNEQFF. The CDR3, as DNA: TGTGCCAGCAGCCGGGGACTAGCGGGATCCTACAATGAGCAGTTCTTC. The entire variable domain, with the rest obtained from reference TRBV11-3 and TRBJ2-1, is as follows: EAGVVQSPRYKIIEKKQPVAFWCNPISGHNTLYWYLQNLGQGPELLIRYENEEAVDDSQLPKDRFSAERLKGVDSTLKIQPAELGDSAVYLCASSRGLAGSYNEQFFGPGTRLTVL.

The chain links TRBV19 to TRBJ1-5; D ambiguous. Per germline, CDR1 LNHDA and CDR2 SQIVND (reference sequence). This CDR3 spans 12 amino acids. The ends were cut back, 4 bases at V and 7 bases at J, with 8 bases in the middle. The CDR3 loop reads CASSTSMQPQHF. The DNA of the CDR3 is TGTGCCAGTAGTACTAGTATGCAGCCCCAGCATTTT.

This rearrangement joins TRBV5-4 to TRBJ2-7, with 7 nucleotides matching TRBD1. Looked up from germline, CDR1 is SGHNT and CDR2 is YYREEE (reference sequence). The J segment lost 0 bases and the V segment lost 4 bases, leaving 13 bases of the junction unmatched. The CDR3 has 17 residues. As DNA, the CDR3 is TGTGCCAGCAGCCCAGACCCGGGGACAGTTTCCTCCTACGAGCAGTACGTC. Its translation is CASSPDPGTVSSYEQYV.

The chain recombines TRBV7-9 with TRBJ2-3; no definite D call. Germline CDR1 and CDR2: SEHNR and FQNEAQ (reference sequence). The V end was cut by 4 bases, the J end by 3 bases, with 2 bases between. CDR3 size: 11 residues. The DNA of the CDR3 is TGTGCCAGCAGCTCGACAGATACGCAGTATTTT. Its translation: CASSSTDTQYF. The full variable domain, its missing parts supplied by reference TRBV7-9 and TRBJ2-3, is DTGVSQNPRHKITKRGQNVTFRCDPISEHNRLYWYRQTLGQGPEFLTYFQNEAQLEKSRLLSDRFSAERPKGSFSTLEIQRTEQGDSAMYLCASSSTDTQYFGPGTRLTVL.

The rearrangement joins TRBV9 to TRBJ1-6, with D unresolved. Trimming took 0 bases from V and 9 from J, leaving 4 bases between them. Germline lookup yields CDR1 SGDLS and CDR2 YYNGEE. The CDR3 totals 12 residues. The CDR3 DNA sequence: TGTGCCAGCAGCGTAGGTAGTTCACCCCTCCACTTT. It specifies CASSVGSSPLHF.

This chain links TRBV19 with TRBJ1-2; D is uncertain. V was pared by 1 base and J by 0 bases, with 6 bases between. This CDR3 region has 14 residues. The germline V gene has CDR1 LNHDA and CDR2 SQIVND (reference sequence). The CDR3 sequence: CASSIGPANYGYTF. The DNA of the CDR3 is TGTGCCAGTAGTATAGGGCCCGCTAACTATGGCTACACCTTC.

V usage is TRBV5-6 and J usage is TRBJ2-7; 9 bases align to TRBD1. Germline CDR1 SGHDT, CDR2 YYEEEE. Trimming at V came to 4 bases and at J to 6 bases, leaving 11 bases not matched to a gene. This CDR3 has 15 amino acids. CDR3 bases: TGTGCCAGCAGCCCCGGACAGGGGAGGGCAAGCGAGCAGTACTTC. It specifies CASSPGQGRASEQYF. The complete variable domain, with remaining parts taken from reference TRBV5-6 and TRBJ2-7, reads DAGVTQSPTHLIKTRGQQVTLRCSPKSGHDTVSWYQQALGQGPQFIFQYYEEEERQRGNFPDRFSGHQFPNYSSELNVNALLLGDSALYLCASSPGQGRASEQYFGPGTRLTVT.

This chain joins TRBV18 and TRBJ2-7; D is uncertain. The CDR3 consists of 13 residues. The V gene's germline CDR1 is KGHSH and CDR2 LQKENI. V lost 2 bases and J lost 6, with 11 bases in between. The CDR3, as DNA: TGTGCCAGCTCACCAAACCCCAATAGCGAGCAGTACGTC. Translating gives CASSPNPNSEQYV.

The J gene is TRBJ2-3, the V gene TRBV19; TRBD2 might be the D (6 bases). V was shortened by 4 bases and J by 1 base, with 15 bases between the two germline ends. The germline gives CDR1 LNHDA, CDR2 SQIVND (reference sequence). This CDR3 region has 16 residues. The CDR3 DNA is TGTGCCAGTAGTACCGGGGGTATTCTGCGCACAGATACGCAGTATTTT. Its translation is CASSTGGILRTDTQYF. Using reference TRBV19 and TRBJ2-3 for the parts outside the CDR3, the full variable domain is DGGITQSPKYLFRKEGQNVTLSCEQNLNHDAMYWYRQDPGQGLRLIYYSQIVNDFQKGDIAEGYSVSREKKESFPLTVTSAQKNPTAFYLCASSTGGILRTDTQYFGPGTRLTVL.

The chain employs TRBV27 and TRBJ2-3; D is ambiguous. The CDR3 has 13 residues. CDR1 MNHEY and CDR2 SMNVEV come from the germline V gene (reference sequence). Trimming shortened V by 2 bases and J by 1 base, and 4 bases separated the two germline ends. The CDR3 region has the DNA TGTGCCAGCAGTTTACTCGGCACAGATACGCAGTATTTT. The encoded protein is CASSLLGTDTQYF.

The V gene is TRBV2, the J gene TRBJ1-5, with D maybe TRBD1 (5 bases). The V end was cut by 3 bases, the J end by 11 bases, with 23 bases between. The CDR3 consists of 16 residues. CDR1 and CDR2 (germline): SNHLY, FYNNEI. In DNA, the CDR3 is TGTGCCAGCAGTGAGATGGGCCCCGCGGCGGGGGTGACCCAGCATTTT. Encoded protein: CASSEMGPAAGVTQHF.

This chain joins TRBV29-1 and TRBJ2-7; 7 bases map to TRBD2. Looked up from germline, CDR1 is SQVTM and CDR2 is ANQGSEA. The J segment lost 1 base and the V segment lost 8 bases, leaving 23 bases of the junction unmatched. The CDR3 extends over 18 amino acids. DNA of the CDR3: TGCAGCCAAATGCGGCACGGGGGGTTTCGTACGGATTCCTACGAGCAGTACGTC. This gives the protein CSQMRHGGFRTDSYEQYV.

The chain combines TRBV5-1 with TRBJ2-5; 7 positions agree with TRBD1. V was pared by 3 bases and J by 1 base, with 3 bases of the junction left unmatched. The CDR3 length is 14 residues. Germline loops: CDR1 SGHRS, CDR2 YFSETQ. This CDR3 reads CASSYGTAQETQYF. DNA for the CDR3: TGCGCCAGCAGCTATGGGACAGCCCAAGAGACCCAGTACTTC.

Only one count was recorded for this clone. J is TRBJ2-7 and V is TRBV6-6, with a weak D call TRBD2 (5 bases). CDR1 is MNHNY, CDR2 SVGAGI, per germline (reference sequence). The CDR3 loop spans 12 amino acids. V was cut by 7 bases and J by 3 bases, with 10 bases left in between. In DNA form, the CDR3 reads TGTGCCAGCAAGGAGGTCAACTACGAGCAGTACTTC. Encoded protein: CASKEVNYEQYF.

The genes are TRBV6-5 and TRBJ2-3; D call uncertain. CDR1 and CDR2 from the germline V gene are MNHEY and SVGAGI. V gave up 9 bases and J gave up 11 bases, with 15 bases separating them. There are 11 residues in the CDR3. CDR3 sequence (DNA): TGTGCCAGTAAAAGCGTGGTCCAGCAGTATTTT. It translates to CASKSVVQQYF.

This sequence joins TRBV12-5 and TRBJ2-1, with TRBD2 matching over 12 bases. The ends lost 2 bases at V and 0 bases at J; junction bases unmatched: 8. This CDR3 region has 19 residues. The V gene's germline CDR1 is LGHNT and CDR2 FRNRAP. DNA of the CDR3: TGTGCTAGTGGTTTGCCTCTAGCGGGAGGGCCCCGCTCCTACAATGAGCAGTTCTTC. Protein: CASGLPLAGGPRSYNEQFF.

This clone was recorded a few times. The V gene is TRBV7-2, the J gene TRBJ1-1, with 8 positions matching TRBD1. The junction had 5 bases not matched to a gene; V was cut back by 3 bases and J by 11 bases. Germline V lookup: CDR1 SGHTA, CDR2 FQGNSA. The CDR3 is made up of 12 amino acids. CDR3: CASSFNRGAAFF. CDR3 in DNA: TGTGCCAGCAGCTTTAACAGGGGGGCGGCTTTCTTT.

The CDR3 DNA is TGCGCCAGCAGCTTGGTACCAGGGCCAAGCTCTGGAAACACCATATATTTT. Encoded protein: CASSLVPGPSSGNTIYF. This chain connects TRBV5-1 to TRBJ1-3; D possibly corresponds to TRBD1 (5 bases). With 0 bases removed from V and 0 bases from J, the gap between germline ends came to 13 bases. This CDR3 is built from 17 residues. Germline loops: CDR1 SGHRS, CDR2 YFSETQ.

The J gene is TRBJ2-1, the V gene TRBV15; a weak D match, TRBD1 (6 bases). V shed 0 bases and J shed 6 bases, with 15 bases lying between them. Per the germline V gene, CDR1 is LNHNV and CDR2 is YYDKDF (reference sequence). CDR3 length equals 16 residues. CDR3 in amino acids: CATSRETQGRGNEQFF. The CDR3 DNA reads as TGTGCCACCAGCAGAGAAACACAGGGTCGGGGCAATGAGCAGTTCTTC.

The V and J genes are TRBV11-2 and TRBJ1-4; a possible D gene is TRBD1 (5 bases). V lost 0 bases and J lost 1, with 21 bases in between. CDR3 length: 20 residues. Germline V gene data show CDR1 as SGHAT and CDR2 as FQNNGV. The CDR3 sequence is CASSLDDFQGMMITNEKLFF. The CDR3 DNA is TGTGCCAGCAGCTTAGACGACTTCCAGGGAATGATGATAACTAATGAAAAACTGTTTTTT. Full variable domain (remainder filled in from reference TRBV11-2 and TRBJ1-4): EAGVAQSPRYKIIEKRQSVAFWCNPISGHATLYWYQQILGQGPKLLIQFQNNGVVDDSQLPKDRFSAERLKGVDSTLKIQPAKLEDSAVYLCASSLDDFQGMMITNEKLFFGSGTQLSVL.

V and J are TRBV6-6 and TRBJ2-3, with 8 bases lining up with TRBD1. CDR3 length equals 14 residues. V trimming: 3 bases; J trimming: 6 bases; junction bases outside the gene matches: 5. The V gene's germline CDR1 is MNHNY and CDR2 SVGAGI (reference sequence). CDR3 nucleotides: TGTGCCAGCAGTTATGGGGCAGGGGGCGATACGCAGTATTTT. This translates into CASSYGAGGDTQYF.

This clone appeared once. In DNA form, the CDR3 reads TGTGCCAGCACCGGACTGGGCGGTGGAGATACGCAGTATTTT. Its translation is CASTGLGGGDTQYF. The chain employs TRBV5-6 and TRBJ2-3, with D possibly being TRBD2 (5 bases). The germline gives CDR1 SGHDT, CDR2 YYEEEE. The V gene lost 6 bases and the J gene lost 5 bases, with 16 bases spanning the gap. The CDR3 has 14 amino acids.

The chain carries TRBV9 and TRBJ2-5, with a possible D match to TRBD1 (5 bases). CDR1 and CDR2 (germline): SGDLS, YYNGEE. The germline V and J ends were trimmed by 1 base and 3 bases, with 13 bases remaining between them. The CDR3 has 15 amino acids. The CDR3, as DNA: TGTGCCAGCAGCGTACTCCCAACAGGAAAAGAGACCCAGTACTTC. Its protein product is CASSVLPTGKETQYF.